This note documents a single T cell receptor beta chain sequence. Survey-level immunoSEQ sequencing profiled the TCR beta repertoire. Some clones are missing from TCRdb's copy, which holds only in-frame ones; the method was immunoSEQ multiplex PCR. The table records approximately 53,000 clones, 93% of them present only once. The TCR originated in a man aged 35 to 55 with rheumatoid arthritis. Sequencing used PBMCs.

The CDR3 DNA sequence: TGCAGTGCTAGAGATAGAAATGAGCAGTTCTTC. It translates to CSARDRNEQFF. This chain links TRBV20-1 with TRBJ2-1, with D unclear. The CDR3 sequence is 11 residues long. V was cut by 0 bases and J by 7 bases, with 4 bases left in between. The V gene's germline CDR1 is DFQATT and CDR2 SNEGSKA (reference sequence).